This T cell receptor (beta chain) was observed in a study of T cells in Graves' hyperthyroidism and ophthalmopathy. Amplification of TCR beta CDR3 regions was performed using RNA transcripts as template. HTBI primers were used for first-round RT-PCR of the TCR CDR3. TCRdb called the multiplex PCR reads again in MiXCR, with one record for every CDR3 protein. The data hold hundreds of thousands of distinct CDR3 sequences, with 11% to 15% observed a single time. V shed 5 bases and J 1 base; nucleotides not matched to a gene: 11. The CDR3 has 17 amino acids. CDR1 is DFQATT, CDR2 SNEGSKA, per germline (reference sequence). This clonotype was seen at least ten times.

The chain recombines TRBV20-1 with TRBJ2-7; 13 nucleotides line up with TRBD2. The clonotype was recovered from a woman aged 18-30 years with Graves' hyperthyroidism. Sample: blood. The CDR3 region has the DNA TGCAGTGCTCTACTGTTCGGGACTAGCGGGACTTCCTACGAGCAGTACTTC. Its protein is CSALLFGTSGTSYEQYF.